A single sample is the source of the 9 T cell receptor beta chains below, sequenced in a study of blood T cells in healthy people across ages. Using a J-beta primer mix together with a sample-barcoded 5' primer, a second PCR was run for about 7 to 12 cycles. Via MiXCR, TCRdb re-called the 5' RACE reads, giving one row per CDR3 protein. This repertoire shows hundreds of thousands of distinct CDR3 sequences, approximately 24% found once; its top ten account for 3%. A further study also used this sample, focusing on T cells of mothers and their children.

The sample was blood. These TCRs come from a boy aged 5 to 17 in good health.

The chain carries TRBV20-1 and TRBJ2-6, with D possibly TRBD2 on 5 matching bases. V was trimmed by 3 bases and J by 0 bases, leaving 9 bases between them. This CDR3 region has 15 residues. The germline V gene has CDR1 DFQATT and CDR2 SNEGSKA (reference sequence). The CDR3 sequence is CSARTKSSGANVLTF. DNA of the CDR3: TGCAGTGCTAGGACTAAGAGCTCTGGGGCCAACGTCCTGACTTTC.

V is TRBV2 and J is TRBJ2-1; D call uncertain. This CDR3 comprises 15 residues. Trimming cost V 6 bases and J 2 bases, with 14 bases left between them. Per germline, CDR1 SNHLY and CDR2 FYNNEI. For the CDR3, the DNA is TGTGCCAGCAGGATACGGCAGAGCCCCTACAATGAGCAGTTCTTC. It translates to CASRIRQSPYNEQFF.

V is TRBV5-1 and J is TRBJ2-5; 11 nucleotides match TRBD2. CDR3 length equals 17 residues. Germline CDR1 and CDR2: SGHRS and YFSETQ. V was pared by 3 bases and J by 5 bases, with 12 bases of the junction left unmatched. Written as DNA, the CDR3 is TGCGCCAGCAGCTGGGGACTAGCGGAGGGCCTGACCGAGACCCAGTACTTC. Its translation is CASSWGLAEGLTETQYF. Together with reference TRBV5-1 and TRBJ2-5, the CDR3 gives the full variable domain: KAGVTQTPRYLIKTRGQQVTLSCSPISGHRSVSWYQQTPGQGLQFLFEYFSETQRNKGNFPGRFSGRQFSNSRSEMNVSTLELGDSALYLCASSWGLAEGLTETQYFGPGTRLLVL.

This chain connects TRBV5-6 to TRBJ1-1, with D unresolved. Germline CDR1 SGHDT, CDR2 YYEEEE. The CDR3 sequence is 13 residues long. The V and J ends lost 3 bases and 0 bases respectively, with 6 bases between them. CDR3 in amino acids: CASSWTLNTEAFF. The CDR3, as DNA: TGTGCCAGCAGCTGGACTTTGAACACTGAAGCTTTCTTT.

Only a few counts were recorded for this clonotype. The chain combines TRBV29-1 with TRBJ2-1, with 7 bases lining up with TRBD1. Germline CDR1 reads SQVTM; CDR2 reads ANQGSEA. CDR3 size: 13 residues. The junction had 2 bases not matched to a gene; V was cut back by 6 bases and J by 0 bases. The CDR3: CSVTGSSYNEQFF. The CDR3 DNA reads TGCAGCGTGACAGGGAGCTCCTACAATGAGCAGTTCTTC.

J is TRBJ2-7 and V is TRBV6-5; D not resolved. The germline CDR1 and CDR2 sequences are MNHEY and SVGAGI. The V gene lost 6 bases and the J gene lost 9 bases, with 21 bases spanning the gap. The CDR3 has 14 amino acids. CDR3 amino acids: CASRPLEDPRRQYF. CDR3 sequence (DNA): TGTGCCAGCAGGCCACTCGAAGACCCCCGTCGGCAGTACTTC.

V usage is TRBV28 and J usage is TRBJ2-7; 8 positions match TRBD1. Germline-derived CDR1 and CDR2 are MDHEN and SYDVKM. This CDR3 comprises 14 residues. Trimming cost V 10 bases and J 0 bases; bases outside gene matches: 8. CDR3 region: CATEDRASSYEQYF. The CDR3 DNA reads as TGTGCCACCGAGGACAGGGCGAGCTCCTACGAGCAGTACTTC.

This clonotype was seen a few times. The chain uses TRBV11-1 and TRBJ2-1, with D possibly TRBD1 on 6 matching bases. CDR3 length equals 21 residues. Germline values: CDR1 SGHAT, CDR2 FQDESV (reference sequence). The V end lost 6 bases, the J end lost 0 bases, and 30 bases lay between the germline ends. CDR3 DNA: TGTGCCAGCAGTGATTTAATAGGACAGCCCAAGGTAATGTCCTCCTACAATGAGCAGTTCTTC. Translation: CASSDLIGQPKVMSSYNEQFF.

J is TRBJ2-5 and V is TRBV5-5; D unclear. The end of the DNA fits TRBJ2-7 better, so the J call may be wrong. Germline loops: CDR1 SGHKS, CDR2 YYEKEE (reference sequence). CDR3 length: 14 residues. CDR3 sequence: CASSWADFYYEQYF. CDR3 bases: TGTGCCAGCAGCTGGGCTGACTTCTACTACGAGCAGTACTTC.